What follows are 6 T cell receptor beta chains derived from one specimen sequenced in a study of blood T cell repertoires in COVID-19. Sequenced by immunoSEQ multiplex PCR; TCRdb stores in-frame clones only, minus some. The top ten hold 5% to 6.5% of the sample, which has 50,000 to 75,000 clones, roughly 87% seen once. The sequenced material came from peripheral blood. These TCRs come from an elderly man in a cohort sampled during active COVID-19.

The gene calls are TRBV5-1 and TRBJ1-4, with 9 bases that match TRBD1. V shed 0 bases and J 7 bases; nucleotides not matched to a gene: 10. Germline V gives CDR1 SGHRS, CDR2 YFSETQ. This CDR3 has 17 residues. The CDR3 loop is CASSLEPPGQGGEKLFF. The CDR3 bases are TGCGCCAGCAGCTTGGAGCCCCCGGGACAGGGAGGTGAAAAACTGTTTTTT.

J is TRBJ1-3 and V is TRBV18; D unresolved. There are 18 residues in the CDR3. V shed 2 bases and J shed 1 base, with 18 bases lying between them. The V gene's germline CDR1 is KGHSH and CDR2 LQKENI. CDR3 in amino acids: CASSPRIGGPMSGNTIYF. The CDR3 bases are TGTGCCAGCTCACCAAGGATCGGAGGTCCGATGTCTGGAAACACCATATATTTT.

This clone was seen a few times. The CDR3 DNA is TGTGCCAGCAGTGAGATAGGCAATCAGCCCCAGCATTTT. It codes for CASSEIGNQPQHF. The chain recombines TRBV2 with TRBJ1-5; D remains ambiguous. Trimming removed 3 bases from V and 2 bases from J, with 5 bases in between. Per germline, CDR1 SNHLY and CDR2 FYNNEI. The CDR3 loop spans 13 amino acids.

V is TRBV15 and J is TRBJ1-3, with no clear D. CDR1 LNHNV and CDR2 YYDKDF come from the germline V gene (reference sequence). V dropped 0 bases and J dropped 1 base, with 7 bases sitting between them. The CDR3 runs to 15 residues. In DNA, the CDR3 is TGTGCCACCAGCAGAGATCGAGGGTCTGGAAACACCATATATTTT. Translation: CATSRDRGSGNTIYF.

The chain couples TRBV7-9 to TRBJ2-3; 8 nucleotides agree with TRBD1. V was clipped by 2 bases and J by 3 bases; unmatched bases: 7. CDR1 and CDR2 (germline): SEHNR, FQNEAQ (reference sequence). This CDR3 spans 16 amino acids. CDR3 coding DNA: TGTGCCAGCAGCTTAATGCAGGGGGCACGGACAGATACGCAGTATTTT. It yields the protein CASSLMQGARTDTQYF. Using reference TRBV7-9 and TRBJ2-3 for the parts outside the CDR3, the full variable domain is DTGVSQNPRHKITKRGQNVTFRCDPISEHNRLYWYRQTLGQGPEFLTYFQNEAQLEKSRLLSDRFSAERPKGSFSTLEIQRTEQGDSAMYLCASSLMQGARTDTQYFGPGTRLTVL.

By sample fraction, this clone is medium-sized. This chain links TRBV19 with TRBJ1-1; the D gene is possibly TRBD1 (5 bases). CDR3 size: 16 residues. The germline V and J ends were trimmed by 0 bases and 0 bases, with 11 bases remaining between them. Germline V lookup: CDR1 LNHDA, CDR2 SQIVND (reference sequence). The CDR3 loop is CASSIDWGGLNTEAFF. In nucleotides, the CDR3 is TGTGCCAGTAGTATAGATTGGGGGGGATTGAACACTGAAGCTTTCTTT.